This T cell receptor (beta chain) is from a study of immune cell composition in non-small cell lung cancer (dated by TCRdb to 2017 to 2019). The study in broad terms: To assign histologic subtype, which was mostly lung adenocarcinoma or squamous cell carcinoma, H&E was combined with p63, CK5, Napsin A and TTF-1 immunohistochemistry. TCR-beta sequencing (Adaptive Biotechnologies) was performed on approximately 35 paired NSCLC tumour and non-adjacent lung specimens plus 26 tumour-only specimens. In supplementary cohort #1, which comprised 9 to 10 lung adenocarcinoma cases, paired tumour/lung TCR-beta sequencing was performed and TIL populations were generated so that tumour reactivity could be assessed. Several tumour specimens that had TCR-beta data belonged to rare histological subtypes and were left out of the subtype comparisons.

Non-adjacent lung tissue from the same patient, taken as far from the tumour as possible and at least 3 cm away, was used for the normal lung samples. From frozen aliquots of unsorted single-cell suspensions, genomic DNA was isolated using the QIAamp DNA kit. Tissues were received within 2 hours of resection and processed immediately into single-cell suspensions. Tissue was mechanically dissociated and enzymatically digested with DNase I, collagenase I and hyaluronidase for around 27 minutes at 37 °C, then filtered and RBC-lysed. The germline V gene (reference sequence) supplies CDR1 GTSNPN and CDR2 SVGIG. The CDR3, cysteine through phenylalanine, is 14 amino acids long. Of the read, only the CDR3 DNA is kept; its 42 bases are in frame from base 1. V has 3 bases trimmed and J has 5 bases trimmed; junction bases matching no gene number 8. A note on this clone: The antigen it recognizes is unknown. Base qualities are not provided; no much larger clone lies one nucleotide away.

A two-step multiplex PCR amplified TCR-beta CDR3 regions from genomic DNA, and the second step of the PCR added Illumina-compatible adaptors. As a commercial immunoSEQ service, TCR-beta immunosequencing was carried out on an Illumina platform. Processing in the source paper ran as follows. Repertoires were summarised by productive clonality and by Top 10 Clones, defined as the percentage of T-cell templates derived from the ten most frequent sequences. Productive clonality had a range of 0 to 1, where 1 means a monoclonal population. Tumour-associated clones were defined as sequences comprising at least 0.1% of tumour T-cell templates but absent from matched non-adjacent lung, identified via log10 scatter plots. Analyses were done in GraphPad Prism7 and R, with Student's t-tests for two-group comparisons, ANOVA for stages, and linear regression for relationships. The table comes from immuneACCESS by way of TCRdb, which keeps in-frame sequences with V and J called. Part of the clones is missing from these tables; in studies checked, under half for an unresolved V gene and the rest for unknown reasons. That table is the source of V, J and clone size, and D and trimming were worked out from the DNA. The sample profile shows some 5,800 clones; about 90% of them were found once. Of the sample, 6.4% is held by the ten largest clones.

Broader findings and caveats from the paper: No significant correlation was found between smoking pack-years and tumour TCR-beta clonality. Nearly half of NSCLC cases had tumour-associated clones >0.5%, found in 33% of adenocarcinomas compared with 60% to 80% of squamous carcinomas. In under twelve adenocarcinoma cases, maximal tumour-associated clone frequency correlated strongly with TIL tumour reactivity, whereas overall clonality did not. The reactivity cohort was only roughly 9 cases, and tumour-reactive clones were not shown to share sequences with the dominant in vivo tumour-associated clones.

The chain joins TRBV30 to TRBJ2-5; the junction holds 8 bases that match TRBD2. Sample: non-adjacent lung tissue. This receptor was taken from a human donor with non-small cell lung cancer. The bases read TGTGCCTGGAGCCAGCACGGCGGGAGGGAGACCCAGTACTTC. The encoded protein is CAWSQHGGRETQYF.